Below are 8 T cell receptor beta chains sequenced from a single sample in a study of fetal regulatory T cell absence and autoimmunity. Here immunoSEQ multiplex PCR was the method, and the copy in TCRdb shows in-frame clones only, minus some. The sample comprises 95,000 or so clones, 55% to 75% of which are singletons, and 1.5% to 2% rests with the top ten. The sample consisted of pancreas tissue. Receptor source: a male donor with IPEX syndrome.

V usage is TRBV4-1 and J usage is TRBJ2-2, with unresolved D. Germline CDR1 MGHRA, CDR2 YSYEKL. The V and J ends lost 4 bases and 5 bases respectively, with 17 bases between them. The CDR3 runs to 16 residues. The CDR3, as DNA: TGCGCCAGCAGCCCACGACCGATGATTATAACCGGGGAGCTGTTTTTT. Protein: CASSPRPMIITGELFF.

Only a few counts were recorded for this clone. The V gene is TRBV5-1, the J gene TRBJ1-1, with D possibly matching TRBD1 (5 bases). Per germline, CDR1 SGHRS and CDR2 YFSETQ. The CDR3 extends over 15 amino acids. V lost 0 bases, J lost 1 base, and 10 bases lay in between. CDR3 nucleotide sequence: TGCGCCAGCAGCTTGGTACGAACAGGGAACACTGAAGCTTTCTTT. Its protein product is CASSLVRTGNTEAFF. Drawing the rest from reference TRBV5-1 and TRBJ1-1, the complete variable domain is KAGVTQTPRYLIKTRGQQVTLSCSPISGHRSVSWYQQTPGQGLQFLFEYFSETQRNKGNFPGRFSGRQFSNSRSEMNVSTLELGDSALYLCASSLVRTGNTEAFFGQGTRLTVV.

This clone turned up a few times. The chain uses TRBV30 and TRBJ1-2; D uncertain. From germline, CDR1 is GTSNPN and CDR2 SVGIG (reference sequence). V lost 0 bases to trimming and J lost 6 bases, with 17 bases between them. The CDR3 has 15 residues. The CDR3 region has the DNA TGTGCCTGGAGTGTACTTCTTAGGGCGCAAGATGGCTACACCTTC. Protein product: CAWSVLLRAQDGYTF.

The rearrangement links TRBV5-1 to TRBJ2-3; TRBD2 matches 9 bases. Trimming removed 0 bases from V and 3 bases from J; junction bases left unmatched: 5. The CDR3 covers 16 residues. CDR1 and CDR2 from the germline V gene are SGHRS and YFSETQ. CDR3 amino acids: CASSLGVAGETDTQYF. CDR3 DNA: TGCGCCAGCAGCTTGGGGGTAGCGGGAGAGACAGATACGCAGTATTTT.

This clone came up many times. This chain links TRBV9 with TRBJ2-7, with D perhaps matching TRBD2 (5 bases). Trimming took 4 bases from V and 4 from J, leaving 15 bases between them. Germline CDR1 reads SGDLS; CDR2 reads YYNGEE. The CDR3 runs 14 residues. The chain's CDR3 is CASSPSSRGYEQYF. For the CDR3, the DNA is TGTGCCAGCAGCCCCAGCAGTCGGGGATACGAGCAGTACTTC.

This rearrangement joins TRBV10-1 to TRBJ1-1; 7 bases agree with TRBD1. The CDR3 length is 15 residues. Germline V gene data show CDR1 as WNHNN and CDR2 as SYGVQD (reference sequence). The trim removed 2 bases at V and 1 base at J, leaving 4 bases unmatched. CDR3 in amino acids: CASSEVDRANTEAFF. The CDR3 DNA is TGCGCCAGCAGTGAGGTCGACAGGGCGAACACTGAAGCTTTCTTT.

The chain couples TRBV7-9 to TRBJ2-2; 10 bases are a match to TRBD2. Germline V CDR1 and CDR2: SEHNR, FQNEAQ (reference sequence). The CDR3 length is 15 residues. The V gene end was trimmed by 5 bases and the J gene end by 1 base; junction bases not matched to a gene: 1. CDR3 loop: CASSPSGGNTGELFF. As DNA, the CDR3 is TGTGCCAGCAGCCCTAGCGGGGGGAACACCGGGGAGCTGTTTTTT.

This clone was picked up one time. The chain uses TRBV29-1 and TRBJ1-1, with D maybe TRBD1 (6 bases). V was pared by 0 bases and J by 3 bases, with 17 bases between. The CDR3 is 16 residues long. Per germline, CDR1 SQVTM and CDR2 ANQGSEA. CDR3 nucleotides: TGCAGCGTTGAAGAGGGGAGGGGGTTGGGGGACACTGAAGCTTTCTTT. It encodes CSVEEGRGLGDTEAFF. Full variable domain (rest looked up from reference TRBV29-1 and TRBJ1-1): SAVISQKPSRDICQRGTSLTIQCQVDSQVTMMFWYRQQPGQSLTLIATANQGSEATYESGFVIDKFPISRPNLTFSTLTVSNMSPEDSSIYLCSVEEGRGLGDTEAFFGQGTRLTVV.